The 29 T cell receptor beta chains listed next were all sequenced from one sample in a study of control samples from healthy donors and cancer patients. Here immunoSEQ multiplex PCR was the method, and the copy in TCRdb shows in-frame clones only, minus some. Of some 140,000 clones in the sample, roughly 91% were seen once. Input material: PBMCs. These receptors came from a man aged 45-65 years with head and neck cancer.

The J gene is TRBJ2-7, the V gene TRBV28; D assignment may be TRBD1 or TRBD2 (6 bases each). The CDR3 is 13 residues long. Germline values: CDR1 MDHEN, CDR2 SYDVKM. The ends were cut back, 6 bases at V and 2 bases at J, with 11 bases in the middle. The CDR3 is CASRGGGTYEQYF. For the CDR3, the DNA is TGTGCCAGCAGAGGGGGAGGCACCTACGAGCAGTACTTC.

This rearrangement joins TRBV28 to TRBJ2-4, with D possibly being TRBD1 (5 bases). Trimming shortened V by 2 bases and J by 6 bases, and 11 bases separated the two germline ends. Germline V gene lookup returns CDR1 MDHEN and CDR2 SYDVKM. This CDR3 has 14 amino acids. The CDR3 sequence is CASSLRGDLNIQYF. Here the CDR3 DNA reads TGTGCCAGCAGTTTAAGGGGTGACCTAAACATTCAGTACTTC.

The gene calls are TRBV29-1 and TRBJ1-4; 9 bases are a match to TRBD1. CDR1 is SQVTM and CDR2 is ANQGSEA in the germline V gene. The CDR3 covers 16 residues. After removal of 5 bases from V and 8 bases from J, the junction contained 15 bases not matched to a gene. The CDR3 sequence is CSVSGTGTREREKLFF. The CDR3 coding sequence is TGCAGCGTTTCCGGGACAGGGACCCGAGAGCGGGAAAAACTGTTTTTT. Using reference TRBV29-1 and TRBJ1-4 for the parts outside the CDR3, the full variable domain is SAVISQKPSRDICQRGTSLTIQCQVDSQVTMMFWYRQQPGQSLTLIATANQGSEATYESGFVIDKFPISRPNLTFSTLTVSNMSPEDSSIYLCSVSGTGTREREKLFFGSGTQLSVL.

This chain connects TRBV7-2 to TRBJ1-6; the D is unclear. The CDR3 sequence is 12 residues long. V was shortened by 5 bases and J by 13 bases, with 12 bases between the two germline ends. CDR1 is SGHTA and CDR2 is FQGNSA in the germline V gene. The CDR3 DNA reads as TGTGCCAGCAGCCTGACGGGGAGGCCCCTCCACTTT. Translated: CASSLTGRPLHF.

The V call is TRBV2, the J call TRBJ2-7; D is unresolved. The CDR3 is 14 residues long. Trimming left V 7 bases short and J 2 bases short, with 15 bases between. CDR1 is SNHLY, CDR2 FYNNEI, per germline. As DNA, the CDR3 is TGTGCCAGCAACGTTCGGTCGGGCGCCTACGAGCAGTACTTC. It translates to CASNVRSGAYEQYF.

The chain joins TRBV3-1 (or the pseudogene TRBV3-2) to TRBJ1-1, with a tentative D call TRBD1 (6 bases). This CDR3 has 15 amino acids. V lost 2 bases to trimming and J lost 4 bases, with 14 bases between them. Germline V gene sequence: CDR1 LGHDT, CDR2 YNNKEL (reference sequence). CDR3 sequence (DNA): TGTGCCAGCAGCCAATGGGGGGGCGTTGGCACTGAAGCTTTCTTT. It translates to CASSQWGGVGTEAFF.

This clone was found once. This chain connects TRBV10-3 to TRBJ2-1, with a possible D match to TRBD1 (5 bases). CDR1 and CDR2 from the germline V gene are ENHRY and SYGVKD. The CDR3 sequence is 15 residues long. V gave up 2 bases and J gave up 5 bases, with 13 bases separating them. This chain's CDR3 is CAISEGAVENNEQFF. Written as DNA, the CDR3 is TGTGCCATCAGTGAGGGGGCAGTAGAGAACAATGAGCAGTTCTTC.

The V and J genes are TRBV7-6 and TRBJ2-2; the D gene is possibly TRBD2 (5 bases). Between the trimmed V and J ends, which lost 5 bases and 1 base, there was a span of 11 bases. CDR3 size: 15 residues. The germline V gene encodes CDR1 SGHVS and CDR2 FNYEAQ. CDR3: CASSPNGGNTGELFF. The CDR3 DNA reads TGTGCCAGCAGCCCTAACGGAGGGAACACCGGGGAGCTGTTTTTT.

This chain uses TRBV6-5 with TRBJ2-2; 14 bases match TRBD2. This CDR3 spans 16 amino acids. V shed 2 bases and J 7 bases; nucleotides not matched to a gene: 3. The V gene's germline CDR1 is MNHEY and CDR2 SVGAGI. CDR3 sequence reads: CASSYGTSGSVGELFF. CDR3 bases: TGTGCCAGCAGTTACGGGACTAGCGGGAGTGTCGGGGAGCTGTTTTTT.

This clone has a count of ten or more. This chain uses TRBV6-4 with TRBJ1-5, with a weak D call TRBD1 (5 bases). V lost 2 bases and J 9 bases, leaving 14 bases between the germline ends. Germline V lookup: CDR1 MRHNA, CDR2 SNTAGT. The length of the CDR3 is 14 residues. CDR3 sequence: CASSDDSGSLPQHF. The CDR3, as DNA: TGTGCCAGCAGTGACGACAGCGGATCATTGCCCCAGCATTTT.

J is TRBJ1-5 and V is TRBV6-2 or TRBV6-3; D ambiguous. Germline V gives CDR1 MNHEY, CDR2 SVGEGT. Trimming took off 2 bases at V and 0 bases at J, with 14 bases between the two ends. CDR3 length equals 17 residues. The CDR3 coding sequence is TGTGCCAGCAGTTACAACGTGGGTCGGAGTAGCAATCAGCCCCAGCATTTT. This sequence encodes CASSYNVGRSSNQPQHF.

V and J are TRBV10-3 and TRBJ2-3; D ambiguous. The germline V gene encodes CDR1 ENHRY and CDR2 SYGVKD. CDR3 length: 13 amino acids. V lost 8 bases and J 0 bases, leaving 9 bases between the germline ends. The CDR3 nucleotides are TGTGCCATCCAGCCAGGAAGCACAGATACGCAGTATTTT. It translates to CAIQPGSTDTQYF.

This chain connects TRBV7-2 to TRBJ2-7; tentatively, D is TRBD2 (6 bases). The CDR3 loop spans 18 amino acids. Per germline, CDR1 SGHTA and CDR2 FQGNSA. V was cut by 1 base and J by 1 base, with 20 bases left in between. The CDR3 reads CASSLGGSGTLLSYEQYF. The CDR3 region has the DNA TGTGCCAGCAGCTTAGGCGGTTCCGGGACTCTTCTATCCTACGAGCAGTACTTC.

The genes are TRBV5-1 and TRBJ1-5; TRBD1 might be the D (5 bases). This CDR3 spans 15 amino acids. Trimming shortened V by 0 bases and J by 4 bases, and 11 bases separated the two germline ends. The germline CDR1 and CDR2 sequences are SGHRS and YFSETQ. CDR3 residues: CASSLVGGDNQPQHF. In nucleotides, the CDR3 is TGCGCCAGCAGCTTGGTCGGGGGGGATAATCAGCCCCAGCATTTT.

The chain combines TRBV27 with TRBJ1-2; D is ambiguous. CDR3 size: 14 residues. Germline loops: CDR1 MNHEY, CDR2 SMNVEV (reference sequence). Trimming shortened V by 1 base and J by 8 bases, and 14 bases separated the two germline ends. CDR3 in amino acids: CASSLFWGIGGYTF. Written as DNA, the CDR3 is TGTGCCAGCAGTTTATTCTGGGGTATAGGGGGCTACACCTTC.

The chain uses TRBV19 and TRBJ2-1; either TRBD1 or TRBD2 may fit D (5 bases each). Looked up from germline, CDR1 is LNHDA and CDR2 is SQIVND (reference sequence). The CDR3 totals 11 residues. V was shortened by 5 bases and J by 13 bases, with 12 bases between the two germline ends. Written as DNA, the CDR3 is TGTGCCAGTAGTCTGGGGGTGATACAGTTCTTC. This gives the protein CASSLGVIQFF.

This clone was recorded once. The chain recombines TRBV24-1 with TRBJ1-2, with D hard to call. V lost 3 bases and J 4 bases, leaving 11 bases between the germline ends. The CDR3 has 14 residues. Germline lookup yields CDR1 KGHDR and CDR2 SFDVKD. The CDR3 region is CATSDPTASYGYTF. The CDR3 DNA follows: TGTGCCACCAGTGATCCAACAGCGAGCTATGGCTACACCTTC.

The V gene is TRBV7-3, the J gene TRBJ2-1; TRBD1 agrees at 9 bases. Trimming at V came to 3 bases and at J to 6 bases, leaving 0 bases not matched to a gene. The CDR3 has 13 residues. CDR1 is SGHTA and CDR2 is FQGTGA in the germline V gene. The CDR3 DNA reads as TGTGCCAGCAGCTTGACAGGGGGCAATGAGCAGTTCTTC. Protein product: CASSLTGGNEQFF.

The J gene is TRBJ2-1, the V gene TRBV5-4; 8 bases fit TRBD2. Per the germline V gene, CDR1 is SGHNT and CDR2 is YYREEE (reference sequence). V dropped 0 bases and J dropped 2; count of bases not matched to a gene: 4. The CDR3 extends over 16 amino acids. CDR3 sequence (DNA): TGTGCCAGCAGCTTGGCCAGGACTAGCCCCTACAATGAGCAGTTCTTC. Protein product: CASSLARTSPYNEQFF. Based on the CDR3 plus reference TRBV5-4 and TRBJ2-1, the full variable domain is ETGVTQSPTHLIKTRGQQVTLRCSSQSGHNTVSWYQQALGQGPQFIFQYYREEENGRGNFPPRFSGLQFPNYSSELNVNALELDDSALYLCASSLARTSPYNEQFFGPGTRLTVL.

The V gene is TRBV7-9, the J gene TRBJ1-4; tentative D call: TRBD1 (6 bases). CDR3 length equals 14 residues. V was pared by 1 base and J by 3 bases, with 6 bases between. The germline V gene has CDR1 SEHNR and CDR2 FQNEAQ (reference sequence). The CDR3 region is CASSLGQANEKLFF. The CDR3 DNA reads TGTGCCAGCAGCTTAGGACAGGCTAATGAAAAACTGTTTTTT.

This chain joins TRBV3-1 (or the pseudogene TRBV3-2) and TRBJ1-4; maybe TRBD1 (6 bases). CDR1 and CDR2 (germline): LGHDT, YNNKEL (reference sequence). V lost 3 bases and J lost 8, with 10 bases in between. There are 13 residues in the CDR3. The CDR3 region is CASSQGAREKLFF. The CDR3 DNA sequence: TGTGCCAGCAGCCAGGGGGCGCGAGAAAAACTGTTTTTT.

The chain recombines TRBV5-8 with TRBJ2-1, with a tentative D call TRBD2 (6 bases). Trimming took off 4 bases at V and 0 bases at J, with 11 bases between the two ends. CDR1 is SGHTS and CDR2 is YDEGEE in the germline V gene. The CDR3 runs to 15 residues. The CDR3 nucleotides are TGTGCCAGCAGCCCGGCGGGGTACTCCTACAATGAGCAGTTCTTC. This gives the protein CASSPAGYSYNEQFF.

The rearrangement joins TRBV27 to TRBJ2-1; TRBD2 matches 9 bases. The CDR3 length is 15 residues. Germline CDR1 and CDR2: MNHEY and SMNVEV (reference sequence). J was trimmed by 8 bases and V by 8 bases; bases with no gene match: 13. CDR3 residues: CASREPYLAGYEQFF. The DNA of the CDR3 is TGTGCCAGCCGAGAGCCGTACCTAGCGGGGTATGAGCAGTTCTTC.

The chain's CDR3 is CASSQGWAASGRAREKNIQYF. The CDR3 DNA is TGTGCCAGCAGCCAAGGGTGGGCGGCTAGCGGGAGGGCCAGGGAGAAAAACATTCAGTACTTC. J is TRBJ2-4 and V is TRBV3-1 (or the pseudogene TRBV3-2), with 12 bases identical to TRBD2. The V gene end was trimmed by 1 base and the J gene end by 4 bases; junction bases not matched to a gene: 17. From germline, CDR1 is LGHDT and CDR2 YNNKEL (reference sequence). CDR3 length: 21 residues.

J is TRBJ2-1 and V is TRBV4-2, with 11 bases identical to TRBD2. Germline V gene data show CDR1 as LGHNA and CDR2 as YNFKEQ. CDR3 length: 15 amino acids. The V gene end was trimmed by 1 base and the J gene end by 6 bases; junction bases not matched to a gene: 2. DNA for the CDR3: TGTGCCAGCAGCCAAGGGACTAGCGGGCTCAATGAGCAGTTCTTC. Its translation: CASSQGTSGLNEQFF.

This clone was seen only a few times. CDR3 in DNA: TGTGCCACCTCCACAGGGAGGGGCTCGAACACTGAAGCTTTCTTT. Protein product: CATSTGRGSNTEAFF. The chain joins TRBV10-3 to TRBJ1-1, with D perhaps matching TRBD1 (6 bases). V was cut by 10 bases and J by 1 base, with 19 bases left in between. Looked up from germline, CDR1 is ENHRY and CDR2 is SYGVKD. There are 15 residues in the CDR3.

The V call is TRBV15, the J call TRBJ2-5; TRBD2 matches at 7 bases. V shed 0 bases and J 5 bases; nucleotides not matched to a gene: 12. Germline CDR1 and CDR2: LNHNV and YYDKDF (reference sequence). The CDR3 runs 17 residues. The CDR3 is CATSRDLAAGLEETQYF. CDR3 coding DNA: TGTGCCACCAGCAGAGATCTAGCGGCAGGGCTAGAGGAGACCCAGTACTTC. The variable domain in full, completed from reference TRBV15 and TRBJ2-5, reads DAMVIQNPRYQVTQFGKPVTLSCSQTLNHNVMYWYQQKSSQAPKLLFHYYDKDFNNEADTPDNFQSRRPNTSFCFLDIRSPGLGDTAMYLCATSRDLAAGLEETQYFGPGTRLLVL.

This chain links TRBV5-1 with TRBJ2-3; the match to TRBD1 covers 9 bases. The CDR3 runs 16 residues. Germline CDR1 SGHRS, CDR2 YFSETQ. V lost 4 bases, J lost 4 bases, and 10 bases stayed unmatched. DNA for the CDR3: TGCGCCAGCAGCCCAGCACAGGGGGCAGGGTCAGATACGCAGTATTTT. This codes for CASSPAQGAGSDTQYF.

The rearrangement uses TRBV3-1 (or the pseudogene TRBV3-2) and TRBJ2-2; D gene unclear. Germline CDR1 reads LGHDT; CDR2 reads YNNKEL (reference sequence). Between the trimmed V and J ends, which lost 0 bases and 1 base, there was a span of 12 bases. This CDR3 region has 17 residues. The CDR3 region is CASSQEKYSKNTGELFF. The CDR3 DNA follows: TGTGCCAGCAGCCAAGAAAAGTATTCGAAGAACACCGGGGAGCTGTTTTTT.